These 5 T cell receptor beta chains were sequenced from one sample in a study of cytomegalovirus exposure and HLA in healthy donors. This table comes from immunoSEQ multiplex PCR, and its TCRdb copy is limited to in-frame clones, with some not included. Of some 250,000 clones in the sample, roughly 91% are singletons; the top ten hold approximately 3.1%. The sample consisted of PBMCs. The receptors stem from a woman aged 25 to 39 in good health and CMV-seronegative.

The J gene is TRBJ2-5, the V gene TRBV29-1, with 11 bases fitting TRBD1. The CDR3 loop spans 14 amino acids. CDR1 SQVTM and CDR2 ANQGSEA come from the germline V gene. V shed 1 base, J shed 4 bases, and the junction held 2 bases outside the gene matches. The CDR3 spells CSVEAGTGGETQYF. Here the CDR3 DNA reads TGCAGCGTTGAAGCCGGGACAGGGGGAGAGACCCAGTACTTC.

The chain uses TRBV7-8 and TRBJ1-1; the D gene is possibly TRBD1 (6 bases). The V end was cut by 3 bases, the J end by 2 bases, with 13 bases between. CDR3 length: 15 amino acids. CDR1 and CDR2 (germline): SGHVS, FQNEAQ. CDR3 sequence (DNA): TGTGCCAGCAGCTTCGCGCGAGGGGGAAACACTGAAGCTTTCTTT. This sequence encodes CASSFARGGNTEAFF.

In this sample, this clone turned up once. The chain carries TRBV2 and TRBJ1-1, with D perhaps TRBD1 (5 bases). Deletions cut 2 bases from V and 5 bases from J, with 9 bases between. Looked up from germline, CDR1 is SNHLY and CDR2 is FYNNEI. The CDR3 consists of 13 residues. The CDR3 DNA reads as TGTGCCAGCAGTGAAAGAGCAGGGACTGAAGCTTTCTTT. It specifies CASSERAGTEAFF. Filled out from reference TRBV2 and TRBJ1-1, the complete variable domain reads EPEVTQTPSHQVTQMGQEVILRCVPISNHLYFYWYRQILGQKVEFLVSFYNNEISEKSEIFDDQFSVERPDGSNFTLKIRSTKLEDSAMYFCASSERAGTEAFFGQGTRLTVV.

The chain links TRBV2 to TRBJ2-5; 14 bases are a match to TRBD2. The germline V gene encodes CDR1 SNHLY and CDR2 FYNNEI. The ends lost 8 bases at V and 4 bases at J; junction bases unmatched: 15. The CDR3 runs to 18 residues. The CDR3 here is CASRRGLAGGVGRETQYF. The DNA of the CDR3 is TGTGCCAGCCGCAGAGGACTAGCGGGAGGAGTTGGCCGAGAGACCCAGTACTTC.

The CDR3: CSVGPGTVYEQYF. The CDR3 nucleotides are TGCAGCGTTGGGCCCGGGACAGTTTACGAGCAGTACTTC. The chain recombines TRBV29-1 with TRBJ2-7, with 7 bases identical to TRBD1. This CDR3 comprises 13 residues. Losses at the gene ends were 4 bases for V and 4 bases for J; bases not matched to a gene: 7. Germline V gene sequence: CDR1 SQVTM, CDR2 ANQGSEA.